This T cell receptor beta chain comes out of a study of blood T cell repertoires in COVID-19. Overall study context: The United States, Italy and Spain supplied acute and convalescent COVID-19 samples. T cells, B-cell-depleted T cells, or PBMCs provided the cDNA or gDNA that served as material.

CDR1 DFQATT and CDR2 SNEGSKA come from the germline V gene (reference sequence). This CDR3 is built from 14 residues. The V gene lost 3 bases and the J gene lost 5 bases, with 14 bases spanning the gap. Original analysis: Amplification with reference gene primers provided the estimates of nucleated cell counts. Assay used: immunoSEQ multiplex PCR; TCRdb lists only in-frame clones, some missing. V and J calls and clone size are copied from that table; D and trimming were computed from the DNA. Of 200,000 to 250,000 clones detected, roughly 80% appear once; the ten largest clones hold 4.9%. The chain recombines TRBV20-1 with TRBJ1-5, with TRBD1 as a possible D gene (5 bases). The receptor's source is an elderly woman with active or convalescent COVID-19. Sample: peripheral blood. This CDR3 reads CSASRGAPDQPQHF. CDR3 DNA: TGCAGTGCTAGTCGTGGGGCGCCCGATCAGCCCCAGCATTTT.